What follows are 2 T cell receptor beta chains derived from one specimen sequenced in a study of response to subunit inactivated influenza vaccine. From the RT-PCR reads, TCRdb called clonotypes with MiXCR, one entry per CDR3 protein. The sample consists of approximately 500,000 distinct CDR3 sequences, approximately 22% of them appearing once. These data also featured in a second study, about T cells expressing NK-cell markers. As that study records: In generating TCR beta cDNA, 5'RACE template switching with UMIs was used.

Sequenced material: CD4+ T cells sorted from PBMCs, taken less than 13 days after vaccination. The receptors shown here come from a man in his fifties who received an inactivated influenza vaccine.

J is TRBJ1-1 and V is TRBV12-3 or TRBV12-4; perhaps TRBD1 as D (6 bases). This CDR3 is built from 14 residues. With 5 bases removed from V and 1 base from J, the gap between germline ends came to 11 bases. The CDR3 nucleotides are TGTGCCAGCAGTATGACAGGCGGGAACACTGAAGCTTTCTTT. Its translation is CASSMTGGNTEAFF.

This clonotype was recorded many times. This rearrangement joins TRBV5-1 to TRBJ2-1; D not certain. V lost 1 base, J lost 3 bases, and 8 bases lay in between. Germline lookup yields CDR1 SGHRS and CDR2 YFSETQ. The CDR3 is 14 residues long. The DNA for the CDR3 is TGCGCCAGCAGCTTGTTAGGCAGCTACAATGAGCAGTTCTTC. Its translation is CASSLLGSYNEQFF.